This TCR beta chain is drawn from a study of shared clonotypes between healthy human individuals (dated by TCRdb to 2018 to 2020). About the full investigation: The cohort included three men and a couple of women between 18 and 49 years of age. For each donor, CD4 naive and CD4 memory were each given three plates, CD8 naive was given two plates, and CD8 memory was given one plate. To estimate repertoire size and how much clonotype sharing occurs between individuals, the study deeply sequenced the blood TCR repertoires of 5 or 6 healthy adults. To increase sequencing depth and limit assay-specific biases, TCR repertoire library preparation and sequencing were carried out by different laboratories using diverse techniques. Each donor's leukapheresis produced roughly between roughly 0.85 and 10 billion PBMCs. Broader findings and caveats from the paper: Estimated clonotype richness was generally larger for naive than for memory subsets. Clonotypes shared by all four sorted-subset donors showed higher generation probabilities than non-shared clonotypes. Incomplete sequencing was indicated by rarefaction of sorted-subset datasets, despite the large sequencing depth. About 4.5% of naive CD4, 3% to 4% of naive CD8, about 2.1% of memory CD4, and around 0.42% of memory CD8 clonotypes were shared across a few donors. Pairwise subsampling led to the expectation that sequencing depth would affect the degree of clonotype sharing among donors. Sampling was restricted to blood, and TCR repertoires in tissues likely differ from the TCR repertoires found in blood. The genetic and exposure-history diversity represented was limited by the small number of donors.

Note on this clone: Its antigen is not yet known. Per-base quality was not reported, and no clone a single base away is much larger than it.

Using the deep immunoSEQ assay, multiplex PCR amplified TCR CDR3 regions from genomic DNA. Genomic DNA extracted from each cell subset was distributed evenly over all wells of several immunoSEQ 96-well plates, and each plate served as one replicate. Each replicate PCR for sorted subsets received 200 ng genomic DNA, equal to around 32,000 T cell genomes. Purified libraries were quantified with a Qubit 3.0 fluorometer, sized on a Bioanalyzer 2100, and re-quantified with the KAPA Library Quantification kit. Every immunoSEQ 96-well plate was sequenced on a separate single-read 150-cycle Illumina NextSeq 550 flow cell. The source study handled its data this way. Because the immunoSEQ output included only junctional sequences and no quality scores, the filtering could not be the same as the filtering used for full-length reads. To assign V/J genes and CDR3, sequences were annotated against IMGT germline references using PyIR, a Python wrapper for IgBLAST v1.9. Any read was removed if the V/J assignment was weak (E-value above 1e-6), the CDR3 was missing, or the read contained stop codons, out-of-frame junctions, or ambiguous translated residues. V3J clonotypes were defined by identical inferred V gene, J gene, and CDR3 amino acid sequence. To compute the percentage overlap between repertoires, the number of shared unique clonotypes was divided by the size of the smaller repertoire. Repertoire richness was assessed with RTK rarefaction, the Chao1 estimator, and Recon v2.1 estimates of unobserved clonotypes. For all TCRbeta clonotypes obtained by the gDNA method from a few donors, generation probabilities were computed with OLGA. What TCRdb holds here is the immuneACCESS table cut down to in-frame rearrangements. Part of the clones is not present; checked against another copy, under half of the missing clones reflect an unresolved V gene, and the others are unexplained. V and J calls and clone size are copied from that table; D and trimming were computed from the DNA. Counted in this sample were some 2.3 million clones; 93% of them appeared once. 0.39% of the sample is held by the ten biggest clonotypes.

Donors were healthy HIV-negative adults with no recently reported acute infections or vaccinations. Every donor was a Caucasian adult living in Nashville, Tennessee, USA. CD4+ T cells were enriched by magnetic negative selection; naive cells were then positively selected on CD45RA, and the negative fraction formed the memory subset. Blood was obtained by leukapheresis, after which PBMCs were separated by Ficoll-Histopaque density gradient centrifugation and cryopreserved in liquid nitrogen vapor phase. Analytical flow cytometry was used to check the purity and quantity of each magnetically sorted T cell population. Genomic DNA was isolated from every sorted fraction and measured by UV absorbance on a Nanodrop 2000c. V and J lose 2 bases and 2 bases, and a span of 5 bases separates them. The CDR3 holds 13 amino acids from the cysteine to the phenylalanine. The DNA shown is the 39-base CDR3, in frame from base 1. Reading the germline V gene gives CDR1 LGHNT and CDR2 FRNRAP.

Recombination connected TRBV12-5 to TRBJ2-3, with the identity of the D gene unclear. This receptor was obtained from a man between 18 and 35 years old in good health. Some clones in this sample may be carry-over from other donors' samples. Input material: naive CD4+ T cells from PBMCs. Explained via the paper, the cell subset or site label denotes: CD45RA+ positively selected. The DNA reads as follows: TGTGCTAGTGGTTTGTCAACCACAGATACGCAGTATTTT. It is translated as CASGLSTTDTQYF.